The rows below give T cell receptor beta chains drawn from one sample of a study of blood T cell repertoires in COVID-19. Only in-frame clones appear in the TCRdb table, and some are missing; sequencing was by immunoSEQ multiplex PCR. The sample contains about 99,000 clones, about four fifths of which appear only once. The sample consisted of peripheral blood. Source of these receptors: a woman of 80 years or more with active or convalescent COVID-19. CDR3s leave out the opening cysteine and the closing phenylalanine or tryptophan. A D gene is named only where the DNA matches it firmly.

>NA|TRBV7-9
ASSLFQAGNYGYT
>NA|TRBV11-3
ASSLEGPGEQF
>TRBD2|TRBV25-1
ASSDPGTSDYEQY
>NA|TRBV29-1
SGGQTMNTEAF
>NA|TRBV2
ASSAQAQGTEAF
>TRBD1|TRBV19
ASSKDRGSSYEQY
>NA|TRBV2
ASSEGPGFEETHRAGELF
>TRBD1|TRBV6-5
ASSQGQGNTEAF
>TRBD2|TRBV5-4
ASSPPGTTYYEQY
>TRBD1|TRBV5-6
ASIHRGVLNEQF
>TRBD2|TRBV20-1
SASPLAGVVSTDTQY
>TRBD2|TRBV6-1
ASSGRILAGVVADTQY
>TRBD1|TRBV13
ASSLFLQGGNTIY
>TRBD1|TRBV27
ASRIDRGTTGELF
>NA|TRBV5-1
ASSLGSDTQY
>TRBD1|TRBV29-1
SVEVASRQGAFEAF
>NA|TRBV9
ASSVATSTGELF
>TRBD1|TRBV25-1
ASSESWTGLNTEAF
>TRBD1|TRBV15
ATGKGQGVYDEQF
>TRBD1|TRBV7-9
ASSRQGDEQF
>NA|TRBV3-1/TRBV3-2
ASSPSGRGWETQY
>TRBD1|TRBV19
ASRQGALSNQPQH
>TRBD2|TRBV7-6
ASSFGTSGTYNEQF